The T cell receptor (beta chain) under discussion was sequenced for a study of T cell repertoires in cytomegalovirus infection. Across the study: Indications came from public TCR beta signatures; they pointed to CMV infection and to a matching HLA type.

TCRdb reprocessed the reads via MiXCR and lists one record per CDR3 protein. The data hold about 830,000 distinct CDR3 sequences, with approximately 30% observed a single time. In its sample, this clonotype was seen a few times. The antigen is unknown. The ends lost 0 bases at V and 4 bases at J; junction bases unmatched: 12. Germline V gene data show CDR1 as MNHEY and CDR2 as SMNVEV (reference sequence). This CDR3 spans 19 amino acids. The sample consisted of cultured CD8+ T cells from PBMCs, taken from culture after CMV antigen stimulation. The clonotype comes from a human donor in good health (CMV status not recorded). Some clones in this sample may be carry-over from other donors' samples. This rearrangement joins TRBV27 to TRBJ2-1, with 10 bases fitting TRBD2. The CDR3 nucleotides read TGTGCCAGCAGTTTATCCCCCTTTTCGAGCGGGGGGGGGTACAATGAGCAGTTCTTC. Its translation is CASSLSPFSSGGGYNEQFF.